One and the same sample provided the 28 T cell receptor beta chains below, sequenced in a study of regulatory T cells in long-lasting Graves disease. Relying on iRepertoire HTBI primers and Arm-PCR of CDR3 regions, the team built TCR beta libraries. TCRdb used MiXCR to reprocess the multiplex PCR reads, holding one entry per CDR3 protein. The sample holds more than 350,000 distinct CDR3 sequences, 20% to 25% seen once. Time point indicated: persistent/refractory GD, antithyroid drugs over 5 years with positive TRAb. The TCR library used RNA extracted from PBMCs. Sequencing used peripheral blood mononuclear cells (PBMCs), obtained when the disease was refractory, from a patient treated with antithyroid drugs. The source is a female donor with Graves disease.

In DNA form, the CDR3 reads TGTGCCAGCCCCCGGAGCGGGAGTAATGAGCAGTTCTTC. Protein sequence: CASPRSGSNEQFF. The V gene is TRBV28, the J gene TRBJ2-1; TRBD2 matches 8 bases. This CDR3 is built from 13 residues. Germline CDR1 reads MDHEN; CDR2 reads SYDVKM. The junction had 7 bases not matched to a gene; V was cut back by 8 bases and J by 7 bases.

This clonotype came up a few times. The CDR3 loop reads CASSLYWFGQGGSYEQYF. The CDR3 DNA is TGTGCCAGCAGCCTATATTGGTTTGGACAGGGAGGGTCCTACGAGCAGTACTTC. The chain couples TRBV11-2 to TRBJ2-7; TRBD1 is a possible D gene (8 bases). Trimming removed 5 bases at V and 1 base at J, with 24 bases between. The CDR3 totals 18 residues. Germline assignment: CDR1 SGHAT and CDR2 FQNNGV.

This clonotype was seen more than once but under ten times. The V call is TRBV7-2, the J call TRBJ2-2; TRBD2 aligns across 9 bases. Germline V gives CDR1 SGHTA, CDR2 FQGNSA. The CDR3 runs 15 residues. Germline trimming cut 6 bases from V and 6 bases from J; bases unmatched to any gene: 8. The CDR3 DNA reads TGTGCCAGCAGGAATAGCGGGAGTCCTGCCGGGGAGCTGTTTTTT. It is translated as CASRNSGSPAGELFF.

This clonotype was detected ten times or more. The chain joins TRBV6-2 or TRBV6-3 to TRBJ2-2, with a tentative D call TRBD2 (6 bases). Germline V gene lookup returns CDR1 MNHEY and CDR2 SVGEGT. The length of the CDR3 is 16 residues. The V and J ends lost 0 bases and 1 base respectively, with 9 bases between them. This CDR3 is CASSYSAGLNTGELFF. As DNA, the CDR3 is TGTGCCAGCAGTTACTCAGCGGGCTTGAACACCGGGGAGCTGTTTTTT.

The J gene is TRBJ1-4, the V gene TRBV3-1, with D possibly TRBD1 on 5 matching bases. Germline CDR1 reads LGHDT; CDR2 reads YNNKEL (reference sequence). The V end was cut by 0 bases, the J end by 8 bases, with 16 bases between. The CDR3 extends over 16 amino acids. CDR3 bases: TGTGCCAGCAGCCAAGATATAGGGGAGTCGGAGGAAAAACTGTTTTTT. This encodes CASSQDIGESEEKLFF.

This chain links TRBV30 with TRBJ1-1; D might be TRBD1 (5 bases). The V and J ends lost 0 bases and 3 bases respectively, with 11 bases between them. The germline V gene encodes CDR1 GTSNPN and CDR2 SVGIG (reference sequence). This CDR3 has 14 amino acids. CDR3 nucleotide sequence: TGTGCCTGGAGTGTAATTTCGGGGGACACTGAAGCTTTCTTT. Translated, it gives CAWSVISGDTEAFF.

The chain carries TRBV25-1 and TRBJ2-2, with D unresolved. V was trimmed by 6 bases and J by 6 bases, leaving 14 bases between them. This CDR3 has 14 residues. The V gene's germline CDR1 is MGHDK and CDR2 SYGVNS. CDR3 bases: TGTGCCAGCAGCGAGGATGGGTTCCCCGGGGAGCTGTTTTTT. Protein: CASSEDGFPGELFF. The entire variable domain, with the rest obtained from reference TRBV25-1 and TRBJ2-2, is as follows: EADIYQTPRYLVIGTGKKITLECSQTMGHDKMYWYQQDPGMELHLIHYSYGVNSTEKGDLSSESTVSRIRTEHFPLTLESARPSHTSQYLCASSEDGFPGELFFGEGSRLTVL.

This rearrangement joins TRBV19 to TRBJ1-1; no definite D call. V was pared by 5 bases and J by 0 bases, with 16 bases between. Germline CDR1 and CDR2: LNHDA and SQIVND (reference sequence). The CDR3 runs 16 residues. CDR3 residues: CASSPLERLMNTEAFF. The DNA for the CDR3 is TGTGCCAGTAGTCCCCTGGAACGACTCATGAACACTGAAGCTTTCTTT.

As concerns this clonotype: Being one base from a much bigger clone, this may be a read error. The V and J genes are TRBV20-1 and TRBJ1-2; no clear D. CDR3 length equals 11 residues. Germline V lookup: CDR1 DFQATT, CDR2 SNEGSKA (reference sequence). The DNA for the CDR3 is TGCAGTGCTCCGGACCTTTATGGCCACACCTTC. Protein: CSAPDLYGHTF.

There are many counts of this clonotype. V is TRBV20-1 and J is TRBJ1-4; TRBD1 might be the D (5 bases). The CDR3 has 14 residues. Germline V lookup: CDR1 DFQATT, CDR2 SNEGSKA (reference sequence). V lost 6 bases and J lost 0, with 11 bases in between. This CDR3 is CSATPTATNEKLFF. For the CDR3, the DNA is TGCAGTGCAACTCCGACAGCAACTAATGAAAAACTGTTTTTT.

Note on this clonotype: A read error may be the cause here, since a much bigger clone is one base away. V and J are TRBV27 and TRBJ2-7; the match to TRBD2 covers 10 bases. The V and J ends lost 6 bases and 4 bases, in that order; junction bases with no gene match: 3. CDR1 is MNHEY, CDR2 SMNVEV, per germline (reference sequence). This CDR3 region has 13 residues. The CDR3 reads CASRASGRYEQYF. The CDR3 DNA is TGTGCCAGCAGGGCTAGCGGGAGATACGAGCAGTACTTC.

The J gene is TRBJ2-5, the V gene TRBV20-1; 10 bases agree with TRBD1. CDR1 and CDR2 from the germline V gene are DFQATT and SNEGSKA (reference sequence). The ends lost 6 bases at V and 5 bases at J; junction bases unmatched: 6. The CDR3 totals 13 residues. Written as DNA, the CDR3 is TGCAGTGCCCCATGGACAGGGGGGGAGACCCAGTACTTC. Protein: CSAPWTGGETQYF.

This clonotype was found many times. CDR3 DNA: TGTGCCAGCAGGGGACTAGCGGGCACCGGGGAGCTGTTTTTT. Protein: CASRGLAGTGELFF. J is TRBJ2-2 and V is TRBV25-1; 12 nucleotides agree with TRBD2. Germline CDR1 MGHDK, CDR2 SYGVNS. There are 14 residues in the CDR3. Trimming took 6 bases from V and 4 from J; bases not matched to a gene: 0.

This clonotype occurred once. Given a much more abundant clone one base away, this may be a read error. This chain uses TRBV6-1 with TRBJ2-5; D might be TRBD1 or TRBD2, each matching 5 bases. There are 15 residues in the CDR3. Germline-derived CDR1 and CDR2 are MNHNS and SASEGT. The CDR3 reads CASTFGNEGSEAQYF. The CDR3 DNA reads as TGTGCCAGCACCTTTGGGAACGAGGGGTCAGAGGCCCAGTACTTC.

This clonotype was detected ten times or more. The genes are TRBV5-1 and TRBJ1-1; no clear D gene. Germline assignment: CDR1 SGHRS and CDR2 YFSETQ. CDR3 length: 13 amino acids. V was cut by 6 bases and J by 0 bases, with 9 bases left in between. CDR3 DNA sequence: TGCGCCAGCACGTTTGAAATGAACACTGAAGCTTTCTTT. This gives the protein CASTFEMNTEAFF.

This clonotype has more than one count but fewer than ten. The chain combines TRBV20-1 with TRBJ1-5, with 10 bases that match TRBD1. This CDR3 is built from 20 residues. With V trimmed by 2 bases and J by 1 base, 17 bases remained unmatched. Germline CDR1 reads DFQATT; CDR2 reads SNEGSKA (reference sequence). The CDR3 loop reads CSARNPSLTGGNGSNQPQHF. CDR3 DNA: TGCAGTGCTAGAAACCCATCATTGACAGGGGGCAACGGGAGCAATCAGCCCCAGCATTTT.

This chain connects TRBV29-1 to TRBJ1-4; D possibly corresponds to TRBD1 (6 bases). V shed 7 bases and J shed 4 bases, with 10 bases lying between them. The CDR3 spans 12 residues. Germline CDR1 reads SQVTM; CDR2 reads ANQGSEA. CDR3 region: CSAGEVNEKLFF. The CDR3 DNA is TGCAGCGCAGGGGAGGTTAATGAAAAACTGTTTTTT. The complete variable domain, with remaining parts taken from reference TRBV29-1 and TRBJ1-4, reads SAVISQKPSRDICQRGTSLTIQCQVDSQVTMMFWYRQQPGQSLTLIATANQGSEATYESGFVIDKFPISRPNLTFSTLTVSNMSPEDSSIYLCSAGEVNEKLFFGSGTQLSVL.

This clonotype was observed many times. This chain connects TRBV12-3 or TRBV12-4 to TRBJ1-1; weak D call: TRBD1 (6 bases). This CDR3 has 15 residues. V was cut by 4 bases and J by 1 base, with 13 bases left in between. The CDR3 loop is CASSSRTEKNTEAFF. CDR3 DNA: TGTGCCAGCAGTTCCCGGACAGAGAAGAACACTGAAGCTTTCTTT.

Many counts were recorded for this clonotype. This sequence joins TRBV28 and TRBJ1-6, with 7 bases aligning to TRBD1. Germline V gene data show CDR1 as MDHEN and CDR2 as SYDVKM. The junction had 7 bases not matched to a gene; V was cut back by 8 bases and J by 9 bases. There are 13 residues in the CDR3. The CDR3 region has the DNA TGTGCCAGCTCAGGGGGTTCGCTTTCACCCCTCCACTTT. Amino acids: CASSGGSLSPLHF.

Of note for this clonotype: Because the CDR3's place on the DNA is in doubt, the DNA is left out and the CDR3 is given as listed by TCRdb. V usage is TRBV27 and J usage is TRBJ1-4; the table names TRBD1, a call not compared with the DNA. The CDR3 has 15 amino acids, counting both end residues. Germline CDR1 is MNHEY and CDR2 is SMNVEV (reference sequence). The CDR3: CASSLGGELMKNCFF.

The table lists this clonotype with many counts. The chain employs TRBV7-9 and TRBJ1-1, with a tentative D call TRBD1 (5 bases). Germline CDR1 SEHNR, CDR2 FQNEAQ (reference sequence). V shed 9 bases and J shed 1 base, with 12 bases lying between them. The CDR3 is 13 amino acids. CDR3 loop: CASPGTENTEAFF. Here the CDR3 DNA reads TGTGCCAGTCCCGGGACCGAGAACACTGAAGCTTTCTTT.

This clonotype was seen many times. For the CDR3, the DNA is TGTGCCAGCAGTTACGGTTTAGACCCCGAGACCCAGTACTTC. Translation: CASSYGLDPETQYF. V usage is TRBV6-5 and J usage is TRBJ2-5; D gene unclear. V lost 2 bases, J lost 5 bases, and 12 bases lay in between. The CDR3 has 14 amino acids. Germline CDR1 and CDR2: MNHEY and SVGAGI.

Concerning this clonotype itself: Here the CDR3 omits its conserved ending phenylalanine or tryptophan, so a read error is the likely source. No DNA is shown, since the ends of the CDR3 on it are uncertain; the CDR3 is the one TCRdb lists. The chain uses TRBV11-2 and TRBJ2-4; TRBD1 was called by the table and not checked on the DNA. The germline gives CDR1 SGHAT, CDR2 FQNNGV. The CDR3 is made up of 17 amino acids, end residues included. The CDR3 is CASSLFRGVTYEQYFGP.

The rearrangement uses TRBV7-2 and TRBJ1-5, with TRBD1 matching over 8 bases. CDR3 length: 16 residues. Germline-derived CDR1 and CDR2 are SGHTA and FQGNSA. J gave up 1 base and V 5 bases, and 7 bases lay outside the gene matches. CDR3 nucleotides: TGTGCCAGCAGCGCCCGGACAGGGCTGAGCAATCAGCCCCAGCATTTT. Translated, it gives CASSARTGLSNQPQHF. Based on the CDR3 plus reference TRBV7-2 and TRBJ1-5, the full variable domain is GAGVSQSPSNKVTEKGKDVELRCDPISGHTALYWYRQSLGQGLEFLIYFQGNSAPDKSGLPSDRFSAERTGGSVSTLTIQRTQQEDSAVYLCASSARTGLSNQPQHFGDGTRLSIL.

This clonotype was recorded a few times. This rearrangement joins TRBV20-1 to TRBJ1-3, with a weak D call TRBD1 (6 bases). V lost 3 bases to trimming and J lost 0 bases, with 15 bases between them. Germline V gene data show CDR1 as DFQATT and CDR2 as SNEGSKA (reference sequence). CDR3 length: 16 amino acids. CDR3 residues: CSASSGNRDSGNTIYF. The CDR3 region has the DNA TGCAGTGCTAGTTCAGGGAACAGGGACTCTGGAAACACCATATATTTT.

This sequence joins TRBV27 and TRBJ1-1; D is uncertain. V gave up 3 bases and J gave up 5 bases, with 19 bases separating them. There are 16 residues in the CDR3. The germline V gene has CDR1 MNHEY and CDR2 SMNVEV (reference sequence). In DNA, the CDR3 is TGTGCCAGCAGTTTCATCCTTGGTAGGGAGAAAACTGAAGCTTTCTTT. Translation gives CASSFILGREKTEAFF.

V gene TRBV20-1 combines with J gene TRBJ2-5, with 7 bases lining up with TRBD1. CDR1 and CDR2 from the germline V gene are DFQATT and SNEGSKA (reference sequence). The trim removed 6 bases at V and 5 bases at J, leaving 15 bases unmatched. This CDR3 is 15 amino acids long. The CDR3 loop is CSATRTGALMETQYF. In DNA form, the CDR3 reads TGCAGTGCAACCCGTACAGGGGCGTTGATGGAGACCCAGTACTTC.

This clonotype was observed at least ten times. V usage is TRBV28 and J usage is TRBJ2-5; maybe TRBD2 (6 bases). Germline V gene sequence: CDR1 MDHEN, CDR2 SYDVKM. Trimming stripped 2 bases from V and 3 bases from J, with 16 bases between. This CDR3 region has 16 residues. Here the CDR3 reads CASSLEAGISKETQYF. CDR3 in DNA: TGTGCCAGCAGTTTAGAGGCGGGGATTTCTAAAGAGACCCAGTACTTC.